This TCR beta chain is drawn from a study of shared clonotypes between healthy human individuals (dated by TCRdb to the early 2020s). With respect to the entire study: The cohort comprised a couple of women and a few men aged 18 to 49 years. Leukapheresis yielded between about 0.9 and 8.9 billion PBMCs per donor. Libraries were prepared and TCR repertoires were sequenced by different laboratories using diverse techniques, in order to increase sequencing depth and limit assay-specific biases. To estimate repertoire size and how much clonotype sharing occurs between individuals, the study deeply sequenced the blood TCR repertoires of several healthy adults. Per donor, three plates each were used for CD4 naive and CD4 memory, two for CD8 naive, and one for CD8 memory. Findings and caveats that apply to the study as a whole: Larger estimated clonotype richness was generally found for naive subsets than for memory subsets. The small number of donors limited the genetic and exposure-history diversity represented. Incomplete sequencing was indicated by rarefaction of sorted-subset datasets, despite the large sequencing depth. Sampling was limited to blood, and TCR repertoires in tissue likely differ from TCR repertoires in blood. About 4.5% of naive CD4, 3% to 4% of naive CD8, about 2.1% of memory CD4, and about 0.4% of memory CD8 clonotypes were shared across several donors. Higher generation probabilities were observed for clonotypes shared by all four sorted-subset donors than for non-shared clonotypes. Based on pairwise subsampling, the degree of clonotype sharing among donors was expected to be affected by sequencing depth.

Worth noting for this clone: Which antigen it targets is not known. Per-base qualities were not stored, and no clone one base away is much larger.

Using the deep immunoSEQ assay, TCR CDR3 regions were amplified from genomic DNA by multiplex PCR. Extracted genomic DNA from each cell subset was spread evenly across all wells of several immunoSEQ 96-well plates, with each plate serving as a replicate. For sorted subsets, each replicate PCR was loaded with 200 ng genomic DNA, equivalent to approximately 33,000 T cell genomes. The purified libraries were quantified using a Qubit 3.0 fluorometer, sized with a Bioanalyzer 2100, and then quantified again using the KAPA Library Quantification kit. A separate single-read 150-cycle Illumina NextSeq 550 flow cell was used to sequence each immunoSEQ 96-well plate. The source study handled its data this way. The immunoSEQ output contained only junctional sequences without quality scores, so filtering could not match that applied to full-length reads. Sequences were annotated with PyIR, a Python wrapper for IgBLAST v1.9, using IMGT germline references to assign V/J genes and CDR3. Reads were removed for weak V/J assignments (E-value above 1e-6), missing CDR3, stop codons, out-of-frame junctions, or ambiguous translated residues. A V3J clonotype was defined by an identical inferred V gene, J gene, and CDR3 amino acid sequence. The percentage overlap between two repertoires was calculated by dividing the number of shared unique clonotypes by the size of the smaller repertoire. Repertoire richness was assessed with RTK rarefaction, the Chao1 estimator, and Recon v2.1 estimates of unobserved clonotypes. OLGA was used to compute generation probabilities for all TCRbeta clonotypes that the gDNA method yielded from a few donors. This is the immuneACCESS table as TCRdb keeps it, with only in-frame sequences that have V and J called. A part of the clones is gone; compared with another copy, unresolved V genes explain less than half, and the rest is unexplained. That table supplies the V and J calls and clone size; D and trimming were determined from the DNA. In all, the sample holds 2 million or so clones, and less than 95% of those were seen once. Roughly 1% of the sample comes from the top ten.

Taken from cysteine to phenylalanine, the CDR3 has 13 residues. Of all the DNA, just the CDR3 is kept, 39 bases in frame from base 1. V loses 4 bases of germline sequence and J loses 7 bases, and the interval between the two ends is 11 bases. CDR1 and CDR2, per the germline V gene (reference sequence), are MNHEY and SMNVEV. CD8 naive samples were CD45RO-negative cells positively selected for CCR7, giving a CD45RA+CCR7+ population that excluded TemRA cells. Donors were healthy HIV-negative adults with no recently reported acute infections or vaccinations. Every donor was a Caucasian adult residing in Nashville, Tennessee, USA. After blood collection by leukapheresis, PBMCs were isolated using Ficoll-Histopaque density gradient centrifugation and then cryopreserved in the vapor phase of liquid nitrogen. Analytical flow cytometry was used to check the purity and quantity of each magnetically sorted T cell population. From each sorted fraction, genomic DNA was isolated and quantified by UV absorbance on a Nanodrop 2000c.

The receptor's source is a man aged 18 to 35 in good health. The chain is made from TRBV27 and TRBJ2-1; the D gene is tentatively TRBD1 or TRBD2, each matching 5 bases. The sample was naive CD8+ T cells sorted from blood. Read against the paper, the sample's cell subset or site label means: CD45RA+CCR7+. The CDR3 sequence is CASSYRDANEQFF. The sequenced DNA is TGTGCCAGCAGTTATCGGGACGCAAATGAGCAGTTCTTC.